Following are 30 T cell receptor beta chains from one sample sequenced in a study of cytomegalovirus exposure and HLA in healthy donors. PCR used 60 Vbeta primers and 13 Jbeta primers. The protocol was immunoSEQ multiplex PCR, while the TCRdb copy is restricted to in-frame clones and leaves out a portion. The sample contains about 160,000 clones, around 68% of which appear only once. Material: PBMCs. The receptors stem from a woman in her thirties or forties in good health and CMV-seropositive.

In DNA, the CDR3 is TGTGCCATCAGCGGGGGTCAAGAGACCCAGTACTTC. Protein product: CAISGGQETQYF. The chain carries TRBV10-3 and TRBJ2-5, with a weak D call TRBD2 (6 bases). The CDR3 covers 12 residues. Looked up from germline, CDR1 is ENHRY and CDR2 is SYGVKD. Trimming left V 6 bases short and J 2 bases short, with 7 bases between.

In this sample, this clone turned up a few times. The chain combines TRBV7-9 with TRBJ1-6, with a possible D match to TRBD1 (6 bases). Trimming stripped 5 bases from V and 10 bases from J, with 15 bases between. The CDR3 extends over 14 amino acids. CDR1 and CDR2 (germline): SEHNR, FQNEAQ (reference sequence). The CDR3 DNA is TGTGCCAGCAGCCCCCCAGGGGAGTACTCACCCCTCCACTTT. This codes for CASSPPGEYSPLHF.

This clone has only one observation. The V call is TRBV11-2, the J call TRBJ2-5, with 8 bases identical to TRBD1. V trimming: 4 bases; J trimming: 5 bases; junction bases outside the gene matches: 6. CDR3 length equals 14 residues. Germline lookup yields CDR1 SGHAT and CDR2 FQNNGV. CDR3 bases: TGTGCCAGCAGCTCGGACAGGGTTGGGGAGACCCAGTACTTC. As protein: CASSSDRVGETQYF.

To note about this clone: Additional DNA sequences in this sample encode the identical CDR3. The chain carries TRBV29-1 and TRBJ2-5; a possible D gene is TRBD2 (7 bases). The V gene's germline CDR1 is SQVTM and CDR2 ANQGSEA. The length of the CDR3 is 14 residues. Trimming shortened V by 6 bases and J by 5 bases, and 19 bases separated the two germline ends. In DNA, the CDR3 is TGCAGCGTGGGGGGCGGAGGGGGGGTTGAGACCCAGTACTTC. Translating gives CSVGGGGGVETQYF.

The chain is built from TRBV7-8 and TRBJ2-1; 11 nucleotides match TRBD2. Trimming at V came to 6 bases and at J to 4 bases, leaving 5 bases not matched to a gene. The germline gives CDR1 SGHVS, CDR2 FQNEAQ. This CDR3 is built from 15 residues. The CDR3 coding sequence is TGTGCCAGCAGACTACTAGCGGGAGATTACAATGAGCAGTTCTTC. It translates to CASRLLAGDYNEQFF.

This chain joins TRBV19 and TRBJ2-7, with 12 bases lining up with TRBD1. CDR1 and CDR2 (germline): LNHDA, SQIVND (reference sequence). The CDR3 loop spans 16 amino acids. V dropped 4 bases and J dropped 4; count of bases not matched to a gene: 8. CDR3 nucleotide sequence: TGTGCCAGTAGTAACCCCGGGACAGGGGGCAATTACGAGCAGTACTTC. Residues: CASSNPGTGGNYEQYF.

The chain couples TRBV4-2 to TRBJ2-3, with D tentatively TRBD1 (6 bases). The CDR3 covers 17 residues. V was trimmed by 0 bases and J by 5 bases, leaving 18 bases between them. CDR1 is LGHNA, CDR2 YNFKEQ, per germline. The CDR3 region is CASSQDPSSGVVDTQYF. CDR3 bases: TGTGCCAGCAGCCAAGATCCCTCGTCAGGGGTAGTAGATACGCAGTATTTT.

V is TRBV19 and J is TRBJ2-7; 7 nucleotides agree with TRBD2. The CDR3 loop spans 14 amino acids. V gave up 5 bases and J gave up 6 bases; unmatched junction bases: 10. Germline V gene data show CDR1 as LNHDA and CDR2 as SQIVND (reference sequence). The CDR3 spells CASSRGSRATEQYF. The CDR3 DNA sequence: TGTGCCAGTAGTCGCGGGAGCCGTGCGACCGAGCAGTACTTC. Filled out from reference TRBV19 and TRBJ2-7, the complete variable domain reads DGGITQSPKYLFRKEGQNVTLSCEQNLNHDAMYWYRQDPGQGLRLIYYSQIVNDFQKGDIAEGYSVSREKKESFPLTVTSAQKNPTAFYLCASSRGSRATEQYFGPGTRLTVT.

The J gene is TRBJ2-7, the V gene TRBV4-2; 7 nucleotides agree with TRBD2. V lost 5 bases to trimming and J lost 7 bases; unmatched junction nucleotides: 8. From germline, CDR1 is LGHNA and CDR2 YNFKEQ. The CDR3 is made up of 13 amino acids. CDR3: CASSAGLGLEQYF. As DNA, the CDR3 is TGTGCCAGCAGCGCCGGACTAGGCTTGGAGCAGTACTTC.

This chain uses TRBV2 with TRBJ2-5; TRBD2 might be the D (5 bases). V lost 1 base and J lost 1, with 16 bases in between. Germline CDR1 SNHLY, CDR2 FYNNEI. The CDR3 has 17 residues. CDR3 bases: TGTGCCAGCAGTGAAGGGAGGATTTCTGGAGGCCAAGAGACCCAGTACTTC. Translating it yields CASSEGRISGGQETQYF.

V and J are TRBV6-5 and TRBJ1-2, with 9 bases lining up with TRBD1. Unmatched junction bases numbered 4, after V lost 0 bases and J lost 2 bases. There are 16 residues in the CDR3. Germline V lookup: CDR1 MNHEY, CDR2 SVGAGI. CDR3 loop: CASSYSGTGLNYGYTF. CDR3 coding DNA: TGTGCCAGCAGTTACTCCGGGACAGGGTTAAACTATGGCTACACCTTC.

The CDR3 loop reads CASSVEFARGQETQYF. The CDR3 coding sequence is TGTGCCAGCAGCGTAGAATTTGCAAGGGGCCAAGAGACCCAGTACTTC. This chain uses TRBV9 with TRBJ2-5, with D possibly being TRBD1 (5 bases). V lost 0 bases and J lost 1, with 13 bases in between. The CDR3 contains 16 residues. Germline CDR1 and CDR2: SGDLS and YYNGEE.

This chain uses TRBV7-9 with TRBJ2-5; 10 nucleotides align to TRBD1. Germline V gene data show CDR1 as SEHNR and CDR2 as FQNEAQ (reference sequence). Germline trimming cut 3 bases from V and 4 bases from J; bases unmatched to any gene: 2. The CDR3 contains 14 residues. The CDR3 protein is CASSFRDRGETQYF. The CDR3 DNA sequence: TGTGCCAGCAGCTTCCGGGACAGGGGAGAGACCCAGTACTTC.

This chain links TRBV9 with TRBJ2-1; D not certain. Germline V gene lookup returns CDR1 SGDLS and CDR2 YYNGEE. V was shortened by 3 bases and J by 1 base, with 14 bases between the two germline ends. CDR3 size: 16 residues. CDR3 coding DNA: TGTGCCAGCAGCGCCGAGTTCCCCGGGTCCTACAATGAGCAGTTCTTC. It codes for CASSAEFPGSYNEQFF. The full variable domain, its missing parts supplied by reference TRBV9 and TRBJ2-1, is DSGVTQTPKHLITATGQRVTLRCSPRSGDLSVYWYQQSLDQGLQFLIQYYNGEERAKGNILERFSAQQFPDLHSELNLSSLELGDSALYFCASSAEFPGSYNEQFFGPGTRLTVL.

The rearrangement links TRBV28 to TRBJ1-1, with unresolved D. The CDR3 loop spans 13 amino acids. Between the trimmed V and J ends, which lost 3 bases and 3 bases, there was a span of 8 bases. Germline loops: CDR1 MDHEN, CDR2 SYDVKM. CDR3 residues: CASSFPGYTEAFF. The CDR3 bases are TGTGCCAGCAGTTTTCCAGGCTACACTGAAGCTTTCTTT.

The rearrangement joins TRBV2 to TRBJ1-1, with TRBD1 matching over 11 bases. Germline V CDR1 and CDR2: SNHLY, FYNNEI. Losses at the gene ends were 6 bases for V and 5 bases for J; bases not matched to a gene: 8. The CDR3 is made up of 15 amino acids. The CDR3 region has the DNA TGTGCCAGCAGGTCCGGGACAGGGGGATGGACTGAAGCTTTCTTT. Translated: CASRSGTGGWTEAFF.

The V and J genes are TRBV18 and TRBJ1-1; 8 positions agree with TRBD1. The V segment lost 3 bases and the J segment 3 bases; nucleotides outside the gene matches: 15. CDR3 size: 18 residues. Germline CDR1 reads KGHSH; CDR2 reads LQKENI. The CDR3 region has the DNA TGTGCCAGCTCACCGAGGTTTGGTGACAGGGGAGGAGACACTGAAGCTTTCTTT. Its translation is CASSPRFGDRGGDTEAFF. Based on the CDR3 plus reference TRBV18 and TRBJ1-1, the full variable domain is NAGVMQNPRHLVRRRGQEARLRCSPMKGHSHVYWYRQLPEEGLKFMVYLQKENIIDESGMPKERFSAEFPKEGPSILRIQQVVRGDSAAYFCASSPRFGDRGGDTEAFFGQGTRLTVV.

This clone was counted a few times. V and J are TRBV6-1 and TRBJ2-2, with 10 bases aligning to TRBD1. Germline V gene data show CDR1 as MNHNS and CDR2 as SASEGT. The J segment lost 5 bases and the V segment lost 6 bases, leaving 3 bases of the junction unmatched. CDR3 length equals 14 residues. CDR3 sequence: CASRGQGRTGELFF. The CDR3 coding sequence is TGTGCCAGCAGGGGACAGGGGAGAACCGGGGAGCTGTTTTTT.

The chain links TRBV7-8 to TRBJ2-1; possible D gene TRBD2, 5 bases. Germline CDR1 reads SGHVS; CDR2 reads FQNEAQ. Trimming removed 5 bases from V and 2 bases from J, with 16 bases in between. The CDR3 extends over 16 amino acids. This CDR3 is CASSPFRGRAYNEQFF. The CDR3 DNA reads as TGTGCCAGCAGCCCCTTTCGGGGTCGAGCCTACAATGAGCAGTTCTTC.

The chain combines TRBV5-1 with TRBJ2-7, with a weak D call TRBD1 (6 bases). Germline CDR1 is SGHRS and CDR2 is YFSETQ. V lost 4 bases, J lost 3 bases, and 17 bases lay in between. There are 15 residues in the CDR3. DNA for the CDR3: TGCGCCAGCAGCCGTGGACAGAGAGAAGACTACGAGCAGTACTTC. Translation: CASSRGQREDYEQYF.

This sequence joins TRBV7-2 and TRBJ2-7; D call uncertain. The ends were cut back, 5 bases at V and 2 bases at J, with 13 bases in the middle. CDR3 length: 14 residues. Germline CDR1 reads SGHTA; CDR2 reads FQGNSA. CDR3: CASSGRVTTYEQYF. CDR3 nucleotide sequence: TGTGCCAGCAGCGGCCGGGTTACTACCTACGAGCAGTACTTC. The full variable domain, in which reference TRBV7-2 and TRBJ2-7 provide the parts outside the CDR3, is GAGVSQSPSNKVTEKGKDVELRCDPISGHTALYWYRQSLGQGLEFLIYFQGNSAPDKSGLPSDRFSAERTGGSVSTLTIQRTQQEDSAVYLCASSGRVTTYEQYFGPGTRLTVT.

This clone was observed a few times. This chain uses TRBV29-1 with TRBJ2-7, with D maybe TRBD2 (5 bases). The germline V gene has CDR1 SQVTM and CDR2 ANQGSEA. The CDR3 is made up of 10 amino acids. The V gene lost 7 bases and the J gene lost 5 bases, with 9 bases spanning the gap. CDR3 sequence (DNA): TGCAGCGCCGGAGGCAACGAGCAGTACTTC. It codes for CSAGGNEQYF.

V is TRBV27 and J is TRBJ2-7, with 11 bases identical to TRBD1. The CDR3 spans 12 residues. CDR1 MNHEY and CDR2 SMNVEV come from the germline V gene (reference sequence). V was clipped by 8 bases and J by 3 bases; unmatched bases: 0. CDR3 region: CASGTGGYEQYF. For the CDR3, the DNA is TGTGCCAGCGGGACAGGGGGCTACGAGCAGTACTTC.

The genes are TRBV4-3 and TRBJ1-1; TRBD1 matches 8 bases. This CDR3 has 15 residues. The trim removed 2 bases at V and 5 bases at J, leaving 7 bases unmatched. Germline V CDR1 and CDR2: LGHNA, YSLEER. The CDR3 here is CASSQRQGTGTEAFF. The CDR3 region has the DNA TGCGCCAGCAGCCAACGACAGGGGACGGGAACTGAAGCTTTCTTT.

The genes are TRBV25-1 and TRBJ2-1; weak D call: TRBD2 (6 bases). The V gene lost 6 bases and the J gene lost 5 bases, with 17 bases spanning the gap. The CDR3 has 15 residues. Germline lookup yields CDR1 MGHDK and CDR2 SYGVNS. CDR3 amino acids: CASSALGEADNEQFF. CDR3 sequence (DNA): TGTGCCAGCAGCGCTCTGGGGGAGGCGGACAATGAGCAGTTCTTC.

The chain carries TRBV19 and TRBJ2-5; 13 positions agree with TRBD2. This CDR3 region has 18 residues. Germline loops: CDR1 LNHDA, CDR2 SQIVND (reference sequence). Losses at the gene ends were 5 bases for V and 4 bases for J; bases not matched to a gene: 13. CDR3 sequence: CASSVTSGGAIGAETQYF. The CDR3 DNA follows: TGTGCCAGTAGTGTAACTAGCGGGGGGGCCATCGGGGCAGAGACCCAGTACTTC.

The rearrangement joins TRBV7-2 to TRBJ2-2; TRBD1 matches 9 bases. There are 15 residues in the CDR3. Per germline, CDR1 SGHTA and CDR2 FQGNSA. Germline trimming cut 6 bases from V and 6 bases from J; bases unmatched to any gene: 8. The CDR3 region is CASRSGTGYPGELFF. CDR3 bases: TGTGCCAGCAGATCCGGGACAGGGTACCCCGGGGAGCTGTTTTTT. The entire variable domain, with the rest obtained from reference TRBV7-2 and TRBJ2-2, is as follows: GAGVSQSPSNKVTEKGKDVELRCDPISGHTALYWYRQSLGQGLEFLIYFQGNSAPDKSGLPSDRFSAERTGGSVSTLTIQRTQQEDSAVYLCASRSGTGYPGELFFGEGSRLTVL.

The CDR3 DNA follows: TGTGCCAGCAGCTTGGCGGGGGGCAGAGGACTAGCGGGCTACGAGCAGTACTTC. Translated, it gives CASSLAGGRGLAGYEQYF. The chain has TRBV5-4 and TRBJ2-7, with 11 nucleotides matching TRBD2. V gave up 0 bases and J gave up 3 bases; unmatched junction bases: 11. The CDR3 runs 18 residues. Germline V CDR1 and CDR2: SGHNT, YYREEE (reference sequence).

This sequence joins TRBV7-2 and TRBJ2-3; 15 bases are a match to TRBD2. Germline CDR1 SGHTA, CDR2 FQGNSA. The CDR3 is made up of 17 amino acids. The trim removed 5 bases at V and 6 bases at J, leaving 9 bases unmatched. The CDR3 coding sequence is TGTGCCAGCAGCCCGCCGGGACTAGCGGGGGGAGGGGATACGCAGTATTTT. It translates to CASSPPGLAGGGDTQYF.

The chain links TRBV5-5 to TRBJ1-5; 7 nucleotides agree with TRBD1. This CDR3 has 14 amino acids. Germline trimming cut 0 bases from V and 6 bases from J; bases unmatched to any gene: 3. In germline, CDR1 is SGHKS, CDR2 YYEKEE (reference sequence). The CDR3 DNA follows: TGTGCCAGCAGCTTGGAAGGGGGCGGTCAGCCCCAGCATTTT. Its translation: CASSLEGGGQPQHF.